The sequence of this T cell receptor (beta chain) was determined in a study of cytomegalovirus exposure and HLA in healthy donors. Findings and limits, study-wide: 164 TCR beta chains were listed as cytomegalovirus-associated. Most of the TCR beta V segments (in an earlier analysis) were productive either about 87% or about 30% of the time. Reportedly, cytomegalovirus status was diagnosed with high sensitivity and specificity. TCR beta sequences numbering around 15,000 were associated with HLA alleles at 0.05 false discovery rate in a later analysis.

PCR involved 60 Vbeta and 13 Jbeta primers. This table comes from immunoSEQ multiplex PCR, and its TCRdb copy is limited to in-frame clones, with some not included. The data contain around 200,000 clones, about four fifths of them singletons. The CDR3 is made up of 15 amino acids. Germline V gene lookup returns CDR1 LNHDA and CDR2 SQIVND (reference sequence). The V end lost 5 bases, the J end lost 7 bases, and 18 bases lay between the germline ends. In this sample, this clone turned up once. Its antigen remains unidentified. The chain joins TRBV19 to TRBJ2-4; TRBD1 is a possible D gene (6 bases). Sequenced material: PBMCs. This receptor was taken from a man aged 50 to 60 in good health and CMV-seronegative. CDR3 loop: CASSFWTVPRNIQYF. CDR3 sequence (DNA): TGTGCCAGTAGTTTTTGGACAGTCCCGAGGAACATTCAGTACTTC. The whole variable domain, filled in from reference TRBV19 and TRBJ2-4, reads DGGITQSPKYLFRKEGQNVTLSCEQNLNHDAMYWYRQDPGQGLRLIYYSQIVNDFQKGDIAEGYSVSREKKESFPLTVTSAQKNPTAFYLCASSFWTVPRNIQYFGAGTRLSVL.